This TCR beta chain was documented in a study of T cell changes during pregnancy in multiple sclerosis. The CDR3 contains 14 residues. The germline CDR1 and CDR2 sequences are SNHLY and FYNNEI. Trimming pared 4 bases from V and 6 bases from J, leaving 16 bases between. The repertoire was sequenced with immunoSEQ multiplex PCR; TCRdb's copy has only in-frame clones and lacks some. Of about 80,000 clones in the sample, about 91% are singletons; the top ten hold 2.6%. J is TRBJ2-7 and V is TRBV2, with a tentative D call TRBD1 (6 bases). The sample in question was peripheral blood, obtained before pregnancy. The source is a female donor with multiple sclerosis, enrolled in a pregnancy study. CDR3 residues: CASSGSRGFSEQYF. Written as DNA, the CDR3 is TGTGCCAGCAGTGGGTCCAGGGGATTCAGCGAGCAGTACTTC.